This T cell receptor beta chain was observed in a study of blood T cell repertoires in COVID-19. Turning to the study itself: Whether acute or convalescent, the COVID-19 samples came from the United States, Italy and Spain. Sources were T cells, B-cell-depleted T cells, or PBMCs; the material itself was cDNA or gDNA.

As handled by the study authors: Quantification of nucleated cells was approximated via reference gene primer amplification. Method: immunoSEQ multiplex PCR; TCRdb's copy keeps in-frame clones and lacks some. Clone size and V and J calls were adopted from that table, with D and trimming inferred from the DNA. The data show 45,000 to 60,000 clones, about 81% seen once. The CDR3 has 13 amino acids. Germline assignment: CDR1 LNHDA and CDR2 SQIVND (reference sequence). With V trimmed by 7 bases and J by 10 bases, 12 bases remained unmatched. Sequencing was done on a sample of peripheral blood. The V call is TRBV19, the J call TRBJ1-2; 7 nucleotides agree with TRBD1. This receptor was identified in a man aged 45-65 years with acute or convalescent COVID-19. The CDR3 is CASTRDSPTDYTF. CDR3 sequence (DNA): TGTGCCAGTACCAGGGACAGCCCCACTGACTACACCTTC.